Shown below are 30 T cell receptor beta chains from a single sample sequenced in a study of radiation and T cells in renal cell carcinoma. The sample's time point: blood 2 weeks post-SBRT. Specified treatment: 15 Gy SBRT to primary tumor, nephrectomy 4 weeks later. The repertoire was sequenced with immunoSEQ multiplex PCR; TCRdb's copy has only in-frame clones and lacks some. The repertoire consists of some 130,000 clones, with about 81% occurring once and the leading ten covering 1.5% to 2%. Sequenced material: blood, taken from a patient whose treatment included radiotherapy and nephrectomy. These receptors all stem from a woman aged 60 to 75 with renal cell carcinoma.

This clone was counted only a few times. The chain is built from TRBV27 and TRBJ2-2, with 9 positions matching TRBD1. The germline V gene has CDR1 MNHEY and CDR2 SMNVEV (reference sequence). With V trimmed by 8 bases and J by 3 bases, 4 bases remained unmatched. This CDR3 region has 14 residues. CDR3 in DNA: TGTGCCAGCTGGGACAGGGATCACACCGGGGAGCTGTTTTTT. It yields the protein CASWDRDHTGELFF.

This chain links TRBV6-6 with TRBJ2-5; possible D gene TRBD2, 6 bases. Germline lookup yields CDR1 MNHNY and CDR2 SVGAGI (reference sequence). With 5 bases removed from V and 5 bases from J, the gap between germline ends came to 15 bases. The length of the CDR3 is 14 residues. The CDR3 nucleotides are TGTGCCAGCAGTCGCGGAGGGAACGGCGAGACCCAGTACTTC. This gives the protein CASSRGGNGETQYF.

The CDR3 DNA reads as TGTGCCAGCAGGCCGTCCGGCACAGATACGCAGTATTTT. Translating gives CASRPSGTDTQYF. The chain carries TRBV2 and TRBJ2-3; D uncertain. In germline, CDR1 is SNHLY, CDR2 FYNNEI. CDR3 size: 13 residues. V shed 6 bases and J shed 1 base, with 8 bases lying between them.

This chain connects TRBV2 to TRBJ2-1; a possible D gene is TRBD2 (5 bases). CDR3 length: 16 amino acids. V was trimmed by 5 bases and J by 8 bases, leaving 22 bases between them. Looked up from germline, CDR1 is SNHLY and CDR2 is FYNNEI. The CDR3 region is CASSPPTRLPRDEQFF. The CDR3 bases are TGTGCCAGCAGTCCACCCACCCGACTACCGCGGGATGAGCAGTTCTTC.

J is TRBJ1-5 and V is TRBV29-1; TRBD1 might be the D (5 bases). The V and J ends lost 2 bases and 7 bases respectively, with 15 bases between them. There are 14 residues in the CDR3. The V gene's germline CDR1 is SQVTM and CDR2 ANQGSEA. CDR3 DNA sequence: TGCAGCGTTGAAACGGGCGGGGCTGGGCAGCCCCAGCATTTT. Amino acid sequence: CSVETGGAGQPQHF.

In DNA, the CDR3 is TGTGCCAGCAGCTCCCGGGACTATTACAATGAGCAGTTCTTC. Its translation is CASSSRDYYNEQFF. The chain joins TRBV7-9 to TRBJ2-1; 7 bases map to TRBD2. CDR1 SEHNR and CDR2 FQNEAQ come from the germline V gene (reference sequence). The CDR3 length is 14 residues. With 4 bases clipped from V and 4 bases from J, the junction kept 4 bases outside the gene matches. The full variable domain, its missing parts supplied by reference TRBV7-9 and TRBJ2-1, is DTGVSQNPRHKITKRGQNVTFRCDPISEHNRLYWYRQTLGQGPEFLTYFQNEAQLEKSRLLSDRFSAERPKGSFSTLEIQRTEQGDSAMYLCASSSRDYYNEQFFGPGTRLTVL.

This clone occurred a few times. J is TRBJ1-3 and V is TRBV7-2; TRBD1 agrees at 9 bases. The length of the CDR3 is 16 residues. The germline gives CDR1 SGHTA, CDR2 FQGNSA. Losses at the gene ends were 3 bases for V and 1 base for J; bases not matched to a gene: 4. The CDR3 DNA follows: TGTGCCAGCAGCTTGGACAGGGGATGGTCTGGAAACACCATATATTTT. It translates to CASSLDRGWSGNTIYF.

The chain links TRBV5-6 to TRBJ1-2; 7 bases map to TRBD1. The germline CDR1 and CDR2 sequences are SGHDT and YYEEEE. CDR3 size: 13 residues. J gave up 7 bases and V 4 bases, and 7 bases lay outside the gene matches. Here the CDR3 DNA reads TGTGCCAGCAGCCCGACAGGGATCTTTGGCTACACCTTC. It encodes CASSPTGIFGYTF.

The V call is TRBV10-1, the J call TRBJ1-6; TRBD1 is a possible D gene (6 bases). CDR1 and CDR2 (germline): WNHNN, SYGVQD (reference sequence). The CDR3 contains 13 residues. Trimming shortened V by 3 bases and J by 7 bases, and 7 bases separated the two germline ends. The CDR3 coding sequence is TGCGCCAGCAGTGAACAGGGAAATTCACCCCTCCACTTT. The encoded protein is CASSEQGNSPLHF.

V gene TRBV5-1 combines with J gene TRBJ2-3; TRBD1 might be the D (5 bases). The germline V and J ends were trimmed by 0 bases and 6 bases, with 5 bases remaining between them. The CDR3 runs 12 residues. Germline CDR1 SGHRS, CDR2 YFSETQ. For the CDR3, the DNA is TGCGCCAGCAGCTTGGAGGGGGATACGCAGTATTTT. Translating gives CASSLEGDTQYF. The complete variable domain, with remaining parts taken from reference TRBV5-1 and TRBJ2-3, reads KAGVTQTPRYLIKTRGQQVTLSCSPISGHRSVSWYQQTPGQGLQFLFEYFSETQRNKGNFPGRFSGRQFSNSRSEMNVSTLELGDSALYLCASSLEGDTQYFGPGTRLTVL.

This chain uses TRBV7-2 with TRBJ2-1; the match to TRBD2 covers 8 bases. V lost 2 bases to trimming and J lost 7 bases; unmatched junction nucleotides: 13. The CDR3 runs 17 residues. Per germline, CDR1 SGHTA and CDR2 FQGNSA. CDR3 nucleotide sequence: TGTGCCAGCAGCTTATTTGTTTTGACGGGAGGGGGAAATGAGCAGTTCTTC. Protein sequence: CASSLFVLTGGGNEQFF.

In this sample, this clone turned up a few times. The chain has TRBV9 and TRBJ1-4, with D maybe TRBD1 (6 bases). Per germline, CDR1 SGDLS and CDR2 YYNGEE. Trimming stripped 4 bases from V and 4 bases from J, with 17 bases between. This CDR3 region has 16 residues. This chain's CDR3 is CASSPFRGGFNEKLFF. The CDR3 DNA reads TGTGCCAGCAGCCCTTTCCGAGGGGGTTTTAATGAAAAACTGTTTTTT.

The CDR3 loop reads CATRAQKQPQHF. DNA for the CDR3: TGTGCCACCCGCGCGCAGAAACAGCCCCAGCATTTT. The chain employs TRBV6-6 and TRBJ1-5; D unclear. Trimming left V 10 bases short and J 7 bases short, with 14 bases between. The CDR3 contains 12 residues. The germline CDR1 and CDR2 sequences are MNHNY and SVGAGI (reference sequence).

This clone showed up just once. The J gene is TRBJ1-5, the V gene TRBV2, with D tentatively TRBD1 (6 bases). This CDR3 is built from 14 residues. V shed 7 bases and J shed 0 bases, with 10 bases lying between them. In germline, CDR1 is SNHLY, CDR2 FYNNEI. CDR3 DNA: TGTGCCAGCAAACAGGGCTTTAGCAATCAGCCCCAGCATTTT. Amino acids: CASKQGFSNQPQHF.

The V call is TRBV18, the J call TRBJ1-3, with a tentative D call TRBD1 (5 bases). V was cut by 3 bases and J by 1 base, with 19 bases left in between. This CDR3 contains 18 residues. Germline CDR1 reads KGHSH; CDR2 reads LQKENI. The CDR3 reads CASSPISRDLRSGNTIYF. The CDR3 nucleotides read TGTGCCAGCTCACCTATCTCCAGGGACCTTCGTTCTGGAAACACCATATATTTT.

This sequence joins TRBV2 and TRBJ2-7; the match to TRBD2 covers 9 bases. The CDR3 spans 20 residues. V shed 3 bases and J 1 base; nucleotides not matched to a gene: 19. CDR1 is SNHLY and CDR2 is FYNNEI in the germline V gene. CDR3 coding DNA: TGTGCCAGCAGTGATGCGAAATCAAGGGCGGGGGGGCGATATTCCTACGAGCAGTACTTC. Its translation: CASSDAKSRAGGRYSYEQYF.

This chain uses TRBV4-1 with TRBJ1-2, with 7 positions matching TRBD1. The CDR3 has 15 amino acids. Unmatched junction bases numbered 6, after V lost 1 base and J lost 4 bases. Germline CDR1 MGHRA, CDR2 YSYEKL. The CDR3 DNA sequence: TGCGCCAGCAGCCAAGGGTACAGGGGACTCTATGGCTACACCTTC. Translated: CASSQGYRGLYGYTF.

This chain joins TRBV2 and TRBJ2-5; 12 bases are shared with TRBD1. This CDR3 region has 15 residues. The germline V gene encodes CDR1 SNHLY and CDR2 FYNNEI. With 5 bases clipped from V and 4 bases from J, the junction kept 5 bases outside the gene matches. As DNA, the CDR3 is TGTGCCAGCAGTCGGGACAGGGGGCGCGGAGAGACCCAGTACTTC. Translating gives CASSRDRGRGETQYF.

The chain carries TRBV6-5 and TRBJ1-6; TRBD1 might be the D (6 bases). This CDR3 comprises 13 residues. The germline CDR1 and CDR2 sequences are MNHEY and SVGAGI. V was clipped by 10 bases and J by 7 bases, with 14 bases between them. The CDR3: CATSGGVNSPLHF. The CDR3 DNA follows: TGTGCCACCTCGGGGGGCGTGAATTCACCCCTCCACTTT.

Only one count was recorded for this clone. A read error may account for a junction end that differs from germline. This chain joins TRBV7-7 and TRBJ2-7, with D unclear. The germline V gene encodes CDR1 SSHAT and CDR2 FNYEAQ (reference sequence). The CDR3 runs 15 residues. The CDR3 sequence: CASSYGPEDNYEQYF. CDR3 bases: TGTGCTAGCAGCTACGGCCCCGAGGATAACTACGAGCAGTACTTC.

This chain links TRBV7-6 with TRBJ1-1, with no clear D. The CDR3 is made up of 14 amino acids. The V gene's germline CDR1 is SGHVS and CDR2 FNYEAQ. Trimming took off 1 base at V and 1 base at J, with 7 bases between the two ends. The CDR3 reads CASSLVAENTEAFF. Here the CDR3 DNA reads TGTGCCAGCAGCTTAGTTGCAGAGAACACTGAAGCTTTCTTT.

The V call is TRBV25-1, the J call TRBJ2-3; TRBD1 aligns across 7 bases. CDR1 is MGHDK, CDR2 SYGVNS, per germline. With V trimmed by 0 bases and J by 2 bases, 5 bases remained unmatched. The CDR3 is 16 amino acids. CDR3 coding DNA: TGTGCCAGCAGTGAATATAGACAGGGATACACAGATACGCAGTATTTT. This sequence encodes CASSEYRQGYTDTQYF.

The genes are TRBV2 and TRBJ2-7; 9 nucleotides line up with TRBD1. This CDR3 region has 14 residues. Germline V gene data show CDR1 as SNHLY and CDR2 as FYNNEI. With V trimmed by 7 bases and J by 6 bases, 10 bases remained unmatched. CDR3 coding DNA: TGTGCCAGCACGGGACAGGGAAACCTCGGCGAGCAGTACTTC. This sequence encodes CASTGQGNLGEQYF.

V gene TRBV18 combines with J gene TRBJ1-6; a weak D match, TRBD1 (5 bases). Per the germline V gene, CDR1 is KGHSH and CDR2 is LQKENI. Trimming cost V 6 bases and J 5 bases, with 14 bases left between them. The CDR3 runs 15 residues. In nucleotides, the CDR3 is TGTGCCAGCTCCCCGGTGGGGACGAATAATTCACCCCTCCACTTT. It is translated as CASSPVGTNNSPLHF. The full variable domain, completed using reference TRBV18 and TRBJ1-6, is NAGVMQNPRHLVRRRGQEARLRCSPMKGHSHVYWYRQLPEEGLKFMVYLQKENIIDESGMPKERFSAEFPKEGPSILRIQQVVRGDSAAYFCASSPVGTNNSPLHFGNGTRLTVT.

The V gene is TRBV6-5, the J gene TRBJ2-7; a weak D match, TRBD2 (6 bases). Germline CDR1 reads MNHEY; CDR2 reads SVGAGI. Trimming took off 0 bases at V and 3 bases at J, with 9 bases between the two ends. The CDR3 consists of 14 residues. The CDR3 coding sequence is TGTGCCAGCAGTTACTCTACGGAGGGCTACGAGCAGTACTTC. Translated: CASSYSTEGYEQYF.

The chain carries TRBV6-5 and TRBJ1-2; 8 bases are a match to TRBD1. Germline lookup yields CDR1 MNHEY and CDR2 SVGAGI. With V trimmed by 5 bases and J by 7 bases, 12 bases remained unmatched. There are 15 residues in the CDR3. DNA of the CDR3: TGTGCCAGCAGTCAGCGACTCGACAGGGGACGTGGCTACACCTTC. Translation: CASSQRLDRGRGYTF.

This chain links TRBV5-4 with TRBJ1-6; 7 nucleotides line up with TRBD1. The junction had 10 bases not matched to a gene; V was cut back by 4 bases and J by 3 bases. The germline gives CDR1 SGHNT, CDR2 YYREEE (reference sequence). The CDR3 spans 17 residues. The CDR3 bases are TGTGCCAGCAGCCAAACAGGGGCCGGCCTCTATAATTCACCCCTCCACTTT. Protein product: CASSQTGAGLYNSPLHF.

The chain employs TRBV6-1 and TRBJ2-1, with D perhaps TRBD1 (6 bases). The V gene's germline CDR1 is MNHNS and CDR2 SASEGT. Trimming removed 5 bases from V and 3 bases from J, with 14 bases in between. The CDR3 consists of 15 residues. The CDR3 region has the DNA TGTGCCAGCAGTACTTCAGGGGTAGTCTACAATGAGCAGTTCTTC. This encodes CASSTSGVVYNEQFF.

V usage is TRBV19 and J usage is TRBJ1-1; tentative D call: TRBD1 (6 bases). This CDR3 spans 14 amino acids. V shed 2 bases and J shed 11 bases, with 18 bases lying between them. CDR1 and CDR2 (germline): LNHDA, SQIVND (reference sequence). The CDR3 is CASSISEGGRSAFF. As DNA, the CDR3 is TGTGCCAGTAGTATATCGGAGGGGGGCAGGTCGGCTTTCTTT. Full variable domain (outside the CDR3, taken from reference TRBV19 and TRBJ1-1): DGGITQSPKYLFRKEGQNVTLSCEQNLNHDAMYWYRQDPGQGLRLIYYSQIVNDFQKGDIAEGYSVSREKKESFPLTVTSAQKNPTAFYLCASSISEGGRSAFFGQGTRLTVV.

This clone appeared once. The rearrangement joins TRBV19 to TRBJ1-1; 8 bases match TRBD1. Losses at the gene ends were 5 bases for V and 5 bases for J; bases not matched to a gene: 7. The CDR3 contains 14 residues. Germline CDR1 LNHDA, CDR2 SQIVND (reference sequence). CDR3 sequence (DNA): TGTGCCAGTAGTTCCCAGGGGGCGCTTACTGAAGCTTTCTTT. Its translation: CASSSQGALTEAFF.